The following is a T cell receptor beta chain sequence with its context. The target antigen is unknown. The data belong to a study of T cell responses to AZD1222 COVID-19 vaccine. Here immunoSEQ multiplex PCR was the method, and the copy in TCRdb shows in-frame clones only, minus some. The top ten clones hold less than 7% of a sample with about 66,000 clones, under 95% of them seen once. Germline V lookup: CDR1 KGHSH, CDR2 LQKENI. The germline V and J ends were trimmed by 0 bases and 1 base, with 10 bases remaining between them. The length of the CDR3 is 16 residues. Study results and caveats: Two doses of AZD1222 preceded a rise in Spike-specific TCR breadth and depth. Only after the peak T cell response were repertoires sampled. Nearly half of unique spike-specific TCRs reportedly avoided B.1.351 and B.1.1.7 mutated regions. Most donors were white British, females outnumbered males, and clonal diversity was possibly underestimated.

The chain is built from TRBV18 and TRBJ1-5; D is perhaps TRBD1 (6 bases). The clonotype originates from an adult who received the MenACWY meningococcal vaccine as a control. The sample here was peripheral blood, taken 28 days after the second dose of the MenACWY control vaccine. CDR3 nucleotide sequence: TGTGCCAGCTCACCACCGGGAGGGGGAAGCAATCAGCCCCAGCATTTT. It specifies CASSPPGGGSNQPQHF.